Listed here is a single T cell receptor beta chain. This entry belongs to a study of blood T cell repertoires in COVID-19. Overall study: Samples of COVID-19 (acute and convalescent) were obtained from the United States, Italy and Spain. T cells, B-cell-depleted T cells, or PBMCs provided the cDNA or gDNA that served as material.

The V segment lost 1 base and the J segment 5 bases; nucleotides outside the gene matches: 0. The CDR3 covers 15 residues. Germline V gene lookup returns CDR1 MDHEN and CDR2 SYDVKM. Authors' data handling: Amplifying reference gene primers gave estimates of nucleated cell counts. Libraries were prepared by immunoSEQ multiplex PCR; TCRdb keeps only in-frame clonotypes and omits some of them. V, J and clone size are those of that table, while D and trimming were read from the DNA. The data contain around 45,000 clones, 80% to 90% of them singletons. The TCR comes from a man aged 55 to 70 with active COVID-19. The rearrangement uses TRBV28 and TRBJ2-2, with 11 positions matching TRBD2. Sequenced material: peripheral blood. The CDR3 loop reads CASSLLAGGTGELFF. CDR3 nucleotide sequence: TGTGCCAGCAGTTTATTAGCGGGAGGGACCGGGGAGCTGTTTTTT.